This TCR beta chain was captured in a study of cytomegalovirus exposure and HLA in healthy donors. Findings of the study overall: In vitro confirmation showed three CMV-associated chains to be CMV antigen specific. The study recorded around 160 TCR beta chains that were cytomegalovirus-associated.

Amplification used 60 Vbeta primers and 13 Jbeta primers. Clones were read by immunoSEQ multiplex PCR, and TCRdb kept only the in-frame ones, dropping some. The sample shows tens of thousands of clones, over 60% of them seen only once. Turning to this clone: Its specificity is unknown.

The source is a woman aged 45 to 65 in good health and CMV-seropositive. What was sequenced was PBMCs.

The CDR3 loop is CASSLGQGWNTGELFF. In DNA, the CDR3 is TGTGCCAGCAGCTTAGGACAGGGATGGAACACCGGGGAGCTGTTTTTT. The chain links TRBV7-6 to TRBJ2-2, with TRBD1 matching 7 bases. There are 16 residues in the CDR3. Germline values: CDR1 SGHVS, CDR2 FNYEAQ. Trimming took 1 base from V and 1 from J; bases not matched to a gene: 3.